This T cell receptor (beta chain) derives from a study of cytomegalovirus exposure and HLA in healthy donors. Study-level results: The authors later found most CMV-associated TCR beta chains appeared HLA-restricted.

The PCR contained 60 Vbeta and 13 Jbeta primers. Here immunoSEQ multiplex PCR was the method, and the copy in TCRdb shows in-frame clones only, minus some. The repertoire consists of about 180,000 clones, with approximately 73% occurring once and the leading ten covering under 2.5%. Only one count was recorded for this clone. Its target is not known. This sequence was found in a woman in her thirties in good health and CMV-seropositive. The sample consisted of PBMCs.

CDR3 bases: TGTGCCAGCAGCGTAGAACTAGCGGGCTACAATGAGCAGTTCTTC. Amino acid sequence: CASSVELAGYNEQFF. The chain couples TRBV9 to TRBJ2-1; 9 nucleotides match TRBD2. This CDR3 region has 15 residues. V shed 0 bases and J 3 bases; nucleotides not matched to a gene: 1. Germline V lookup: CDR1 SGDLS, CDR2 YYNGEE.